This entry lists 27 T cell receptor beta chains sequenced from one sample in a study of regulatory T cells in long-lasting Graves disease. Regarding time point: newly diagnosed GD, antithyroid drugs for less than 3 months. From PBMCs, RNA was extracted and then used to make the TCR library. Building of the TCR beta libraries involved iRepertoire HTBI primers and Arm-PCR of CDR3 regions. In TCRdb, the multiplex PCR reads were re-called with MiXCR into one record per CDR3 protein. The profile shows hundreds of thousands of distinct CDR3 sequences, over 15% of them singletons. This same sample was also taken into another study, of T cells in Graves' hyperthyroidism and ophthalmopathy.

The sequenced sample was peripheral blood mononuclear cells (PBMCs), obtained at new diagnosis, from a patient treated with antithyroid drugs. The receptors were sampled from a man aged 40-49 years with Graves disease.

With regard to this clonotype: A much larger clone sits a single nucleotide away, making a read error possible. The rearrangement uses TRBV12-3 or TRBV12-4 and TRBJ2-5; maybe TRBD2 (6 bases). This CDR3 has 17 residues. CDR3 protein: CVSSPPLGSRGGETQYF. CDR3 bases: TGTGTCAGCTCACCACCGTTGGGCTCCCGGGGAGGAGAGACCCAGTACTTC.

This clonotype was detected many times. A junction end diverges from the germline sequence, so it may reflect a read error. The V gene is TRBV28, the J gene TRBJ2-7; 9 bases are shared with TRBD1. Germline lookup yields CDR1 MDHEN and CDR2 SYDVKM. This CDR3 is 13 amino acids long. The CDR3 DNA follows: TGTGCCAGCAGTCAGCAACCGGGACAGGGTCGCGACTTC. Residues: CASSQQPGQGRDF.

V is TRBV20-1 and J is TRBJ2-3; the match to TRBD2 covers 11 bases. Unmatched junction bases numbered 10, after V lost 1 base and J lost 1 base. Germline assignment: CDR1 DFQATT and CDR2 SNEGSKA (reference sequence). The CDR3 is 18 amino acids. The CDR3: CSARVLQPTSGGTDTQYF. DNA for the CDR3: TGCAGTGCTAGAGTCCTCCAACCGACTAGCGGGGGCACAGATACGCAGTATTTT.

This clonotype was detected ten times or more. This rearrangement joins TRBV11-3 to TRBJ1-6; 11 bases agree with TRBD1. In germline, CDR1 is SGHNT, CDR2 YENEEA. The CDR3 is made up of 14 amino acids. V shed 5 bases and J 10 bases; nucleotides not matched to a gene: 4. The CDR3 loop reads CASSPDRGLSPLHF. The CDR3 DNA sequence: TGTGCCAGCAGCCCGGACAGGGGGCTGTCACCCCTCCACTTT.

This clonotype appeared many times. The rearrangement links TRBV12-5 to TRBJ2-3; possible D gene TRBD2, 6 bases. Germline V gives CDR1 LGHNT, CDR2 FRNRAP. CDR3 length equals 15 residues. Trimming shortened V by 5 bases and J by 1 base, and 13 bases separated the two germline ends. The CDR3 region has the DNA TGTGCTAGTGGTCTATGGGGGGACGGCACAGATACGCAGTATTTT. It translates to CASGLWGDGTDTQYF.

This clonotype appeared many times. V usage is TRBV20-1 and J usage is TRBJ2-3; D may correspond to TRBD1 or TRBD2 (7 bases each). Germline V gives CDR1 DFQATT, CDR2 SNEGSKA (reference sequence). The CDR3 spans 15 residues. The CDR3, as DNA: TGCTCTCCCCAGGGGGGGTCTACTAGCACAGATACGCAGTATTTT. Encoded protein: CSPQGGSTSTDTQYF.

This clonotype was counted ten times or more. The J gene is TRBJ2-1, the V gene TRBV28; 9 positions match TRBD2. Germline trimming cut 5 bases from V and 5 bases from J; bases unmatched to any gene: 10. Germline CDR1 MDHEN, CDR2 SYDVKM. This CDR3 spans 16 amino acids. The chain's CDR3 is CASSPTTSGFHNEQFF. CDR3 nucleotide sequence: TGTGCCAGCAGTCCCACAACTAGCGGGTTCCACAATGAGCAGTTCTTC.

The rearrangement links TRBV7-9 to TRBJ2-2, with D perhaps being TRBD1 or TRBD2 (6 bases each). CDR3 size: 13 residues. Trimming pared 7 bases from V and 5 bases from J, leaving 11 bases between. Looked up from germline, CDR1 is SEHNR and CDR2 is FQNEAQ (reference sequence). CDR3 residues: CASKGGRTGELFF. The CDR3, as DNA: TGTGCCAGCAAGGGGGGCCGGACCGGGGAGCTGTTTTTT.

As to this clonotype: A much larger clonotype is one base distant, so this may be a read error. V usage is TRBV20-1 and J usage is TRBJ2-7, with a tentative D call TRBD1 (6 bases). Germline assignment: CDR1 DFQATT and CDR2 SNEGSKA (reference sequence). V was cut by 5 bases and J by 3 bases, with 14 bases left in between. This CDR3 is 13 amino acids long. The DNA of the CDR3 is TGCAGTGCTGGGGGACAAATGAACTACGAGCAGTACTTC. It specifies CSAGGQMNYEQYF.

The chain has TRBV5-1 and TRBJ2-3, with 8 bases identical to TRBD2. CDR3 length equals 15 residues. Germline V gives CDR1 SGHRS, CDR2 YFSETQ. Unmatched junction bases numbered 4, after V lost 2 bases and J lost 2 bases. The CDR3 sequence: CASSFSGATTDTQYF. The CDR3 region has the DNA TGCGCCAGCAGCTTTAGCGGGGCCACCACAGATACGCAGTATTTT.

This clonotype has ten or more counts. The chain joins TRBV11-3 to TRBJ2-1; D remains unclear. The CDR3 runs to 13 residues. The V end lost 1 base, the J end lost 4 bases, and 5 bases lay between the germline ends. The germline V gene has CDR1 SGHNT and CDR2 YENEEA. The CDR3: CASSLGAYNEQFF. The CDR3 nucleotides read TGTGCCAGCAGCTTAGGGGCGTACAATGAGCAGTTCTTC.

This clonotype was recorded many times. This chain joins TRBV2 and TRBJ2-5; 7 bases map to TRBD1. V was clipped by 5 bases and J by 5 bases; unmatched bases: 2. Per the germline V gene, CDR1 is SNHLY and CDR2 is FYNNEI. CDR3 length equals 12 residues. CDR3: CASSKTGETQYF. The CDR3 coding sequence is TGTGCCAGCAGTAAGACAGGGGAGACCCAGTACTTC.

This clonotype occurred many times. This rearrangement joins TRBV20-1 to TRBJ2-1; D might be TRBD1 (7 bases). V was shortened by 1 base and J by 0 bases, with 13 bases between the two germline ends. There are 16 residues in the CDR3. Germline loops: CDR1 DFQATT, CDR2 SNEGSKA (reference sequence). DNA of the CDR3: TGCAGTGCTAGAGTTCAGGGGGACTCCTCCTACAATGAGCAGTTCTTC. Its protein is CSARVQGDSSYNEQFF.

This clonotype has ten or more counts. This sequence joins TRBV12-3 or TRBV12-4 and TRBJ2-3; TRBD1 matches at 8 bases. J was trimmed by 6 bases and V by 6 bases; bases with no gene match: 8. The CDR3 loop spans 14 amino acids. CDR3 sequence reads: CASRRQGAPDTQYF. CDR3 nucleotide sequence: TGTGCCAGCAGGCGTCAGGGGGCGCCGGATACGCAGTATTTT.

As regards this clonotype: It may be a read error: a sequence one base away is much more abundant. The CDR3 nucleotides read TGTGCCAGCAGTTTGAGGATAGACAGTCAGCCCCAGCATTTT. Translation: CASSLRIDSQPQHF. The chain employs TRBV28 and TRBJ1-5; TRBD1 is a possible D gene (5 bases). V gave up 3 bases and J gave up 6 bases, with 12 bases separating them. The CDR3 runs 14 residues. Germline V gene lookup returns CDR1 MDHEN and CDR2 SYDVKM.

A note on this clonotype: A read error is likely here: a far larger clone is one base away. This sequence joins TRBV7-2 and TRBJ2-1; D tentatively fits TRBD1 or TRBD2 (5 bases each). TRBJ2-5 explains the end of the DNA better; the J call may be wrong. This CDR3 has 14 amino acids. Germline lookup yields CDR1 SGHTA and CDR2 FQGNSA. The CDR3 DNA sequence: TGTGCCAGCAGCCCAGGGACGGTACAAGAGGCCCAGTACTTC. It translates to CASSPGTVQEAQYF.

This clonotype was seen repeatedly, ten times or more. The V call is TRBV2, the J call TRBJ1-4; D is perhaps TRBD1 (6 bases). This CDR3 contains 15 residues. V was trimmed by 6 bases and J by 8 bases, leaving 19 bases between them. The germline V gene has CDR1 SNHLY and CDR2 FYNNEI. The CDR3 reads CASRMRAGGMEKLFF. CDR3 coding DNA: TGTGCCAGCAGGATGAGAGCTGGGGGCATGGAAAAACTGTTTTTT.

This clonotype has ten or more counts. This chain connects TRBV28 to TRBJ2-7; TRBD1 is a possible D gene (6 bases). CDR3 length: 15 amino acids. V was trimmed by 7 bases and J by 5 bases, leaving 21 bases between them. Germline assignment: CDR1 MDHEN and CDR2 SYDVKM. This CDR3 is CASTTVPYRENEQYF. CDR3 sequence (DNA): TGTGCCAGCACCACGGTACCCTACAGGGAGAACGAGCAGTACTTC.

This clonotype was seen repeatedly, ten times or more. The chain combines TRBV3-1 with TRBJ2-3; no clear D gene. The germline CDR1 and CDR2 sequences are LGHDT and YNNKEL (reference sequence). Trimming pared 1 base from V and 4 bases from J, leaving 9 bases between. The CDR3 has 14 amino acids. In DNA form, the CDR3 reads TGTGCCAGCAGCCAAGGAGGTTGGGCAGATACGCAGTATTTT. It translates to CASSQGGWADTQYF.

This clonotype was seen a handful of times. The chain couples TRBV19 to TRBJ2-7, with unresolved D. V lost 3 bases and J 0 bases, leaving 12 bases between the germline ends. CDR3 length equals 15 residues. Germline-derived CDR1 and CDR2 are LNHDA and SQIVND (reference sequence). DNA for the CDR3: TGTGCCAGTAGTATCGGAGCAGAGAGCTCCTACGAGCAGTACTTC. Protein: CASSIGAESSYEQYF.

The sample holds many counts of this clonotype. This chain uses TRBV9 with TRBJ1-2; the D gene is possibly TRBD1 (5 bases). V was pared by 0 bases and J by 4 bases, with 13 bases between. The CDR3 covers 15 residues. Germline values: CDR1 SGDLS, CDR2 YYNGEE. The CDR3 spells CASSVGGTGIYGYTF. The CDR3 DNA reads as TGTGCCAGCAGCGTAGGTGGGACGGGGATCTATGGCTACACCTTC.

A few counts support this clonotype. The chain carries TRBV20-1 and TRBJ2-3, with TRBD1 matching 7 bases. In germline, CDR1 is DFQATT, CDR2 SNEGSKA (reference sequence). V shed 3 bases and J 3 bases; nucleotides not matched to a gene: 9. The CDR3 spans 15 residues. DNA for the CDR3: TGCAGTGCTAGCCCTATACAGGGGCCGACAGATACGCAGTATTTT. Translation gives CSASPIQGPTDTQYF.

A note on this clonotype: A single base separates this from a much larger clone, so it may be a read error. This chain connects TRBV29-1 to TRBJ2-7; D perhaps matches TRBD2 (5 bases). The CDR3 is 12 residues long. Germline values: CDR1 SQVTM, CDR2 ANQGSEA. This chain's CDR3 is CSVVFGGDERYF. CDR3 DNA: TGCAGCGTTGTGTTTGGAGGCGACGAGCGGTACTTC.

This clonotype was detected many times. The J gene is TRBJ1-6, the V gene TRBV2, with TRBD1 identical over 8 bases. V dropped 6 bases and J dropped 7; count of bases not matched to a gene: 5. This CDR3 has 14 residues. Germline lookup yields CDR1 SNHLY and CDR2 FYNNEI. The CDR3 nucleotides are TGTGCCAGCAGGGGTACAGGGGGAAATTCACCCCTCCACTTT. It yields the protein CASRGTGGNSPLHF.

This sequence joins TRBV7-3 and TRBJ2-2; 8 bases match TRBD1. J gave up 5 bases and V 2 bases, and 4 bases lay outside the gene matches. Per germline, CDR1 SGHTA and CDR2 FQGTGA. This CDR3 spans 15 amino acids. As DNA, the CDR3 is TGTGCCAGCAGCTTAGGGACAGGACTGACCGGGGAGCTGTTTTTT. This sequence encodes CASSLGTGLTGELFF.

The rearrangement joins TRBV13 to TRBJ1-6; unclear D gene. This CDR3 has 16 amino acids. Germline V lookup: CDR1 PRHDT, CDR2 FYEKMQ (reference sequence). The V gene lost 3 bases and the J gene lost 5 bases, with 14 bases spanning the gap. CDR3 sequence (DNA): TGTGCCAGCAGCTTCTCTAAAAGGGTCCATAATTCACCCCTCCACTTT. It is translated as CASSFSKRVHNSPLHF. Variable domain in full (rest from reference TRBV13 and TRBJ1-6): AAGVIQSPRHLIKEKRETATLKCYPIPRHDTVYWYQQGPGQDPQFLISFYEKMQSDKGSIPDRFSAQQFSDYHSELNMSSLELGDSALYFCASSFSKRVHNSPLHFGNGTRLTVT.

Notes on this clonotype: The junction shows a germline mismatch at one end, possibly a read error. The chain is built from TRBV5-1 and TRBJ2-3; D unclear. The CDR3 has 15 residues. Germline V gene lookup returns CDR1 SGHRS and CDR2 YFSETQ. DNA of the CDR3: TGCGCCGGCAGCTTGGCCATTGGTTACGCAGATACGCAGTATTTT. Protein sequence: CAGSLAIGYADTQYF.